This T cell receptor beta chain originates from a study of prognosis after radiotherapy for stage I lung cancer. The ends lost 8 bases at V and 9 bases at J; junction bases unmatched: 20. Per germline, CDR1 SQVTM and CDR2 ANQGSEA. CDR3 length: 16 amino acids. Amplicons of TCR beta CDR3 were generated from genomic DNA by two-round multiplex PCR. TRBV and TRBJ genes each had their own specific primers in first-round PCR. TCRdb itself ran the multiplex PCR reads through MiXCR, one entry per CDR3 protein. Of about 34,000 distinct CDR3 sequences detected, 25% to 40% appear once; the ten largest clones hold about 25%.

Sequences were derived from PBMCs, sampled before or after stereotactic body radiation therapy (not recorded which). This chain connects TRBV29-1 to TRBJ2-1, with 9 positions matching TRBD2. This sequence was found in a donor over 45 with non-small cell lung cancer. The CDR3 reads CSFSRTSAWAGGEQFF. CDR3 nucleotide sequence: TGCAGCTTTTCTCGGACTAGCGCATGGGCGGGGGGTGAGCAGTTCTTC.